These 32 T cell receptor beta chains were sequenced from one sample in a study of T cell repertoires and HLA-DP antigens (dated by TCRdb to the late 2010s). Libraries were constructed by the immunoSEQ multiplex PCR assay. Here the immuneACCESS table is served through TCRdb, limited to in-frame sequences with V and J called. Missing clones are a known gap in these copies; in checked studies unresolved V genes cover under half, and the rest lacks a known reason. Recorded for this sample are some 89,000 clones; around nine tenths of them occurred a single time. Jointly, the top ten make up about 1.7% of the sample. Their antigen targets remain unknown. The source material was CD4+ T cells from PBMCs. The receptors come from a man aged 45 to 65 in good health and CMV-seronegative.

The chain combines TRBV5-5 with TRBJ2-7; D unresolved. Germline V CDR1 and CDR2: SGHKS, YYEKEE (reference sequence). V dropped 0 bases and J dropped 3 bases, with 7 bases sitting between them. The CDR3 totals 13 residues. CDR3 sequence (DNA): TGTGCCAGCAGCTTGGGTCCTTTCTACGAGCAGTACTTC. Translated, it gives CASSLGPFYEQYF.

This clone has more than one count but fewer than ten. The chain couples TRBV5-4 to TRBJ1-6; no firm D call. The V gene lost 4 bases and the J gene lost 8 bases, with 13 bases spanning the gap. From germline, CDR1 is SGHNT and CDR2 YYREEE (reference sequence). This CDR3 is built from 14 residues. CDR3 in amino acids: CASSPYGSDSPLHF. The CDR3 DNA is TGTGCCAGCAGCCCCTACGGGTCGGATTCACCCCTCCACTTT.

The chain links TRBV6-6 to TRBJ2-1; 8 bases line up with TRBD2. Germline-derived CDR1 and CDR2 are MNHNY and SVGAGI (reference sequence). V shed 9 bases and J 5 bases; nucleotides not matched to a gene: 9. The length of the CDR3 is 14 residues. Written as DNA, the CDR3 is TGTGCCAGTCTCCGGGGGGGCGAAGACAATGAGCAGTTCTTC. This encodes CASLRGGEDNEQFF.

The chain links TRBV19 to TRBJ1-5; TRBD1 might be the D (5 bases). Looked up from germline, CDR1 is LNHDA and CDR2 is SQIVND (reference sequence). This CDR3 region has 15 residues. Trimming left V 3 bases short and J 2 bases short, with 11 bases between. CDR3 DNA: TGTGCCAGTAGTATGGGACCTTCGGGCAATCAGCCCCAGCATTTT. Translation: CASSMGPSGNQPQHF.

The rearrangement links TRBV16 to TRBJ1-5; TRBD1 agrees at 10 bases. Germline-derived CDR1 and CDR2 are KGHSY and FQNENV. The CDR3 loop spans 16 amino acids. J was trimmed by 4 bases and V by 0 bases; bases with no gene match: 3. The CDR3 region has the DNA TGTGCCAGCAGCCAATCATGGACAGGGGGGAATCAGCCCCAGCATTTT. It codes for CASSQSWTGGNQPQHF.

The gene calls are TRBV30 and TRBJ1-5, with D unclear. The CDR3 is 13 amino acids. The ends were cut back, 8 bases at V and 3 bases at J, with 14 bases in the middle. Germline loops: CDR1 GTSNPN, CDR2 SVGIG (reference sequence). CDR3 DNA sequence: TGTGCCCTAATGGAGGGTCACAATCAGCCCCAGCATTTT. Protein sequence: CALMEGHNQPQHF.

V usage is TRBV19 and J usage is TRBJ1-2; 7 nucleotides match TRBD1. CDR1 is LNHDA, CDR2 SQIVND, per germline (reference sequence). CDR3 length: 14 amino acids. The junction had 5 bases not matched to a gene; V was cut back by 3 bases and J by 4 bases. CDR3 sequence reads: CASSIETGSYGYTF. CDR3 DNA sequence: TGTGCCAGTAGTATCGAGACAGGGTCCTATGGCTACACCTTC.

For the CDR3, the DNA is TGTGCCAGCAGCCGAAAAACGGGACTAGCGCACGAGCAGTACTTC. Protein: CASSRKTGLAHEQYF. The genes are TRBV9 and TRBJ2-7; 10 nucleotides align to TRBD2. CDR1 is SGDLS and CDR2 is YYNGEE in the germline V gene. V shed 4 bases and J 5 bases; nucleotides not matched to a gene: 9. The length of the CDR3 is 15 residues.

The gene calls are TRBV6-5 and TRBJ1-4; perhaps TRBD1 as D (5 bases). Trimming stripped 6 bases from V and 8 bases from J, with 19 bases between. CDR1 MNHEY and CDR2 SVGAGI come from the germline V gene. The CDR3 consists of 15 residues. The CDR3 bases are TGTGCCAGCAGGGAGACCGGGACCCGAGACGAAAAACTGTTTTTT. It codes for CASRETGTRDEKLFF.

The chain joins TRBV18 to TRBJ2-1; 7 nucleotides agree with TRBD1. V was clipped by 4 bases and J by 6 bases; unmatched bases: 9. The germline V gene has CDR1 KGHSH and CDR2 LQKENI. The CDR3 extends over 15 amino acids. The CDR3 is CASSQNTGVRNEQFF. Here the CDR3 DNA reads TGTGCCAGCTCACAGAATACAGGGGTCCGCAATGAGCAGTTCTTC.

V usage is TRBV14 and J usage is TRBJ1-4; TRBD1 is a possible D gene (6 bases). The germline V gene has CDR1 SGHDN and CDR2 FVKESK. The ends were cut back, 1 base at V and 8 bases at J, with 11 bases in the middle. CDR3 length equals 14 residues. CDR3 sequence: CASSQATGREKLFF. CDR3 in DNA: TGTGCCAGCAGCCAAGCCACAGGGAGGGAAAAACTGTTTTTT.

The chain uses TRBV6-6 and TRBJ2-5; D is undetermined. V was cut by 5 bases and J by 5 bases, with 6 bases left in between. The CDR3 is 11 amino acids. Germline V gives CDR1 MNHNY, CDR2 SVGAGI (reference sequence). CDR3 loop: CASSASETQYF. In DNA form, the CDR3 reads TGTGCCAGCAGTGCCTCGGAGACCCAGTACTTC.

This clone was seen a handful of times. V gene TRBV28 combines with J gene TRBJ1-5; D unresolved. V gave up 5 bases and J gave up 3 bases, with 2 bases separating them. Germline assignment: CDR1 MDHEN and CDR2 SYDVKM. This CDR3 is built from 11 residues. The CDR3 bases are TGTGCCAGCAGTCTCAATCAGCCCCAGCATTTT. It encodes CASSLNQPQHF.

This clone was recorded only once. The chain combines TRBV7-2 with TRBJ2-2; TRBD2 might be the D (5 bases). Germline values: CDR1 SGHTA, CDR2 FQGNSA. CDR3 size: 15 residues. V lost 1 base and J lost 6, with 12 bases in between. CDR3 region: CASSLVAHGAGELFF. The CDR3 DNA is TGTGCCAGCAGCTTAGTAGCGCACGGGGCCGGGGAGCTGTTTTTT.

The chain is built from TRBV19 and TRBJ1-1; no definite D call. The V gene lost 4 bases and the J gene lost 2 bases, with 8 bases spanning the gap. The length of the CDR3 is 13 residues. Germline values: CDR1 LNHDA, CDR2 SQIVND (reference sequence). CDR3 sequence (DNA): TGTGCCAGTAGTACTCAGGTTAACACTGAAGCTTTCTTT. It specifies CASSTQVNTEAFF.

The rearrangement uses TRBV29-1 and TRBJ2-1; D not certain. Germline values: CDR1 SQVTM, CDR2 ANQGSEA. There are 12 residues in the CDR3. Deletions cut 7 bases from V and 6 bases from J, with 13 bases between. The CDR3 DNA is TGCAGCGGCGAACGACGGGCCAATGAGCAGTTCTTC. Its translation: CSGERRANEQFF.

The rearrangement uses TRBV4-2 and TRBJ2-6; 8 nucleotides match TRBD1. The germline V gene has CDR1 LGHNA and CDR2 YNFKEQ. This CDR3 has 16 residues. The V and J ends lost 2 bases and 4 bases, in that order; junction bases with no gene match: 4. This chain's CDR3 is CASSQSTGAGANVLTF. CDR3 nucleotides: TGTGCCAGCAGCCAATCGACAGGGGCCGGGGCCAACGTCCTGACTTTC.

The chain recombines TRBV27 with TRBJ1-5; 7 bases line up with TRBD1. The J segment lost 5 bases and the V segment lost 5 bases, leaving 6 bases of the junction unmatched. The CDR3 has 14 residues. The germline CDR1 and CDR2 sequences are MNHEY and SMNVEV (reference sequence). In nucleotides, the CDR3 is TGTGCCAGCAGTACCTACAGGGGAGATCAGCCCCAGCATTTT. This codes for CASSTYRGDQPQHF.

The chain's CDR3 is CASSSGQGEPEQYF. Written as DNA, the CDR3 is TGTGCCAGTAGTTCCGGACAGGGGGAACCCGAGCAGTACTTC. The genes are TRBV19 and TRBJ2-7; the match to TRBD1 covers 10 bases. With 5 bases clipped from V and 6 bases from J, the junction kept 7 bases outside the gene matches. Germline CDR1 is LNHDA and CDR2 is SQIVND (reference sequence). The CDR3 extends over 14 amino acids.

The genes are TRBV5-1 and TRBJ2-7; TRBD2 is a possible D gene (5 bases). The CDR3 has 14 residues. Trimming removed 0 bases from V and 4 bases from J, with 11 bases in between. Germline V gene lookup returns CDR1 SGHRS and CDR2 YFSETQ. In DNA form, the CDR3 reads TGCGCCAGCAGCTTGGACGGCCGGACTTACGAGCAGTACTTC. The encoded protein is CASSLDGRTYEQYF.

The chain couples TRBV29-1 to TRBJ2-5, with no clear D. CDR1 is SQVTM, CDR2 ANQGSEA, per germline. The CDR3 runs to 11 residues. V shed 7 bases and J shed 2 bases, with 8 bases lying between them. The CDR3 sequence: CSAPEQETQYF. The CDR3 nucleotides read TGCAGCGCCCCAGAGCAAGAGACCCAGTACTTC.

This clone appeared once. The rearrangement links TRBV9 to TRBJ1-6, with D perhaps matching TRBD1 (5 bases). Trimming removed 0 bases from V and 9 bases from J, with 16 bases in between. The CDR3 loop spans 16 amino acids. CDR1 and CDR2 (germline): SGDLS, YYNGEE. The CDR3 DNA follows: TGTGCCAGCAGCGTAGCGGGGTCAGGGATTGGTTCACCCCTCCACTTT. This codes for CASSVAGSGIGSPLHF.

The CDR3 DNA is TGTGCCAGCAGTTTACGTGACAGATCAACCGGGGAGCTGTTTTTT. Encoded protein: CASSLRDRSTGELFF. V is TRBV27 and J is TRBJ2-2, with D perhaps TRBD1 (5 bases). This CDR3 spans 15 amino acids. V was cut by 2 bases and J by 5 bases, with 12 bases left in between. Germline V gives CDR1 MNHEY, CDR2 SMNVEV (reference sequence).

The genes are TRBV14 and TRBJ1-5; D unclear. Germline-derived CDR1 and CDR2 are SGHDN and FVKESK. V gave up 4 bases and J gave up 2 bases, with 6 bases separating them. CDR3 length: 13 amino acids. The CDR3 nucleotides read TGTGCCAGCAGCCGGGGTGGCAATCAGCCCCAGCATTTT. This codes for CASSRGGNQPQHF.

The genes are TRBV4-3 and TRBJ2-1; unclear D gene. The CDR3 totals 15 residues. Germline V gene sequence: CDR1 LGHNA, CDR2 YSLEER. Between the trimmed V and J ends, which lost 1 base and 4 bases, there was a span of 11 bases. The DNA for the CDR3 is TGCGCCAGCAGCCAAGCCGCCGGCAGATACAATGAGCAGTTCTTC. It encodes CASSQAAGRYNEQFF.

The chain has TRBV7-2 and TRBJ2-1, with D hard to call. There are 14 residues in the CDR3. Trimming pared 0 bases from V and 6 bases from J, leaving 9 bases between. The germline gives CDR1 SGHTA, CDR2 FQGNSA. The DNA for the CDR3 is TGTGCCAGCAGCTTAGCGCTTGGGGTCAATGAGCAGTTCTTC. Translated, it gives CASSLALGVNEQFF.

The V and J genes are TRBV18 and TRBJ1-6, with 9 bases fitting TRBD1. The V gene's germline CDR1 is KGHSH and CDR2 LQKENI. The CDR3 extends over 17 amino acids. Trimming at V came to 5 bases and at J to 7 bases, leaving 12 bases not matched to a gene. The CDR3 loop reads CASSTTPPGQGNSPLHF. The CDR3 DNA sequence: TGTGCCAGCTCAACCACTCCACCGGGACAGGGCAATTCACCCCTCCACTTT.

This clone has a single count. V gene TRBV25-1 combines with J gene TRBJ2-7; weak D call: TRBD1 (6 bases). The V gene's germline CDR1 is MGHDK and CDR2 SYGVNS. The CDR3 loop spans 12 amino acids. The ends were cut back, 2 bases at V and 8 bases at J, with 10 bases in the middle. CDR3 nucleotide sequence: TGTGCCAGCAGTGAAACAGGGTCTCAGCAGTACTTC. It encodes CASSETGSQQYF.

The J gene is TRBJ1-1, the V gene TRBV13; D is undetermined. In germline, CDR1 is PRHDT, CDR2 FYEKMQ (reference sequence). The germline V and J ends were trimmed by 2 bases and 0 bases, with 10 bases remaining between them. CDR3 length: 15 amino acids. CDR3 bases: TGTGCCAGCAGCTTAATTACGGGGATGAACACTGAAGCTTTCTTT. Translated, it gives CASSLITGMNTEAFF. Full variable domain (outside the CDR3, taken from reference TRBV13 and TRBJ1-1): AAGVIQSPRHLIKEKRETATLKCYPIPRHDTVYWYQQGPGQDPQFLISFYEKMQSDKGSIPDRFSAQQFSDYHSELNMSSLELGDSALYFCASSLITGMNTEAFFGQGTRLTVV.

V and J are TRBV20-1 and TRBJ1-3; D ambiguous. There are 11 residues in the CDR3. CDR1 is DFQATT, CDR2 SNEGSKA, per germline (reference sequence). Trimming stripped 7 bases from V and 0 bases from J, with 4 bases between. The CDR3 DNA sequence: TGCAGTGGAAGCTCTGGAAACACCATATATTTT. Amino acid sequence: CSGSSGNTIYF.

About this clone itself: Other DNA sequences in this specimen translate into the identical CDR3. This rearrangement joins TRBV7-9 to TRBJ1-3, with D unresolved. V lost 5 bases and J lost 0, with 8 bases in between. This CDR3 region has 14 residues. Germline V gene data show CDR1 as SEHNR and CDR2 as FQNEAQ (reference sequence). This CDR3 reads CASSPDISGNTIYF. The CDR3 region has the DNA TGTGCCAGCAGCCCCGACATCTCTGGAAACACCATATATTTT.

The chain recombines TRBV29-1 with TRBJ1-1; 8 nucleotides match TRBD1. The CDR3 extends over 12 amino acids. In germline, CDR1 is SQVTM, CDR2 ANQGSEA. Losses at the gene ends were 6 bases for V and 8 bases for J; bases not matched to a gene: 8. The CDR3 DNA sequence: TGCAGCGTAGGGACAGGCGCTTTGGAAGCTTTCTTT. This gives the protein CSVGTGALEAFF.